Given below is one T cell receptor beta chain in context. Produced via immunoSEQ multiplex PCR; TCRdb's table is partial and in-frame only. Of around 84,000 clones detected, 92% appear once; the ten largest clones hold 7% to 8.5%. This specimen comes from a study of T cell responses to AZD1222 COVID-19 vaccine. CDR1 is MDHEN and CDR2 is SYDVKM in the germline V gene. The CDR3 totals 15 residues. The V end was cut by 4 bases, the J end by 0 bases, with 12 bases between. Sequenced here: peripheral blood, sampled on day 0 of MenACWY control vaccination. The origin of this receptor is an adult in good health. The chain uses TRBV28 and TRBJ1-2, with TRBD1 as a possible D gene (6 bases). CDR3 sequence: CASSSGVVANYGYTF. The CDR3 DNA follows: TGTGCCAGCAGTTCAGGGGTAGTAGCTAACTATGGCTACACCTTC.